The clone carrying this T cell receptor (beta chain) occurred many times. The antigen remains unidentified. Germline values: CDR1 SGHTA, CDR2 FQGNSA. Trimming took 2 bases from V and 5 from J, leaving 7 bases between them. This CDR3 is built from 13 residues. Each CDR3 protein is one row after TCRdb ran MiXCR on the 5' RACE reads. Found here are around 5,100 distinct CDR3 sequences, 6% to 8.5% of them singletons; the top ten hold approximately 20%. This specimen belongs to a study of spatial heterogeneity in lung cancer. Study-level findings and limits: Tumor mutation count correlated with how many alpha and beta TCRs expanded intratumorally. Estimated coverage of tumor T cells was about 7% for alpha and 12% to 15% for beta chains.

Documented time point: sample taken at primary tumor resection. The TCR originated in a male donor with early-stage non-small cell lung cancer. The source material was lung tumor tissue, sampled at surgery. V gene TRBV7-2 combines with J gene TRBJ2-1; no reliable D call. The CDR3 loop is CASSLKPDNEQFF. For the CDR3, the DNA is TGTGCCAGCAGCTTAAAGCCTGACAATGAGCAGTTCTTC.